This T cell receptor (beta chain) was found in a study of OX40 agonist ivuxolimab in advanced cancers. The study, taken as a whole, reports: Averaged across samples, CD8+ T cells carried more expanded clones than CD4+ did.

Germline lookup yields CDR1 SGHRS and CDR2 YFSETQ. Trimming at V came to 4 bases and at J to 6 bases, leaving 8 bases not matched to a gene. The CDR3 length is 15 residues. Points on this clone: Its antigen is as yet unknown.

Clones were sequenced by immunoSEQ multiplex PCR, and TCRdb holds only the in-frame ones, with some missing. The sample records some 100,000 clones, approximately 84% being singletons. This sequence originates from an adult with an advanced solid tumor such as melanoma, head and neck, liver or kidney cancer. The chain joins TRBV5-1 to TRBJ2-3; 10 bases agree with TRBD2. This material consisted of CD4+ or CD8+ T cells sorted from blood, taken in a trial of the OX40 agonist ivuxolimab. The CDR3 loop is CASSPSGRAVDTQYF. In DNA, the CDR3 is TGCGCCAGCAGCCCCAGCGGGAGGGCGGTGGATACGCAGTATTTT.